This T cell receptor beta chain was identified in a study of shared clonotypes between healthy human individuals. This CDR3 is 15 amino acids long. CDR1 MNHEY and CDR2 SMNVEV come from the germline V gene (reference sequence). The V end was cut by 5 bases, the J end by 8 bases, with 18 bases between. Assay: immunoSEQ multiplex PCR; the TCRdb copy retains only in-frame clones and omits some. Among about 2 million clones listed, just under 95% were seen once. Terminally differentiated effector memory CD45RA+ cells were left out of the naive CD8 fraction, which was CD45RO-negative and positively selected for CCR7. As concerns this clone: Within the sample, other DNA sequences also encode this same CDR3.

Sample: naive CD8+ T cells sorted from blood. This chain uses TRBV27 with TRBJ1-4, with D maybe TRBD1 (5 bases). The receptor was isolated from a young man in good health. Here the CDR3 reads CASSLGTGVGEKLFF. DNA for the CDR3: TGTGCCAGCAGTCTCGGGACGGGGGTGGGAGAAAAACTGTTTTTT.